This is a list of T cell receptor beta chains from one sample in a study of CD8+ T cells in alopecia areata. Clones were read by immunoSEQ multiplex PCR, and TCRdb kept only the in-frame ones, dropping some. Here the sample spans 12,000 or so clones, 60% being singletons. Specimen: skin. The source is a human donor with alopecia areata. CDR3s leave out the opening cysteine and the closing phenylalanine or tryptophan. D genes are given only for firm matches.

TRBV28,NA,TRBJ2-7,ASSFRAGYLSEQY
TRBV11-3,NA,TRBJ2-3,ASSLVASGTQY
TRBV5-1,NA,TRBJ1-2,ASSSGRISTPNYGYT
TRBV6-1,TRBD1,TRBJ2-7,ASTLSITGGYEQY
TRBV7-2,NA,TRBJ1-5,ASSLVVVGQPQH
TRBV5-1,TRBD1,TRBJ2-2,ASSLQGTGELF
TRBV2,NA,TRBJ2-7,ASSEGYHHYEQY
TRBV28,NA,TRBJ1-3,ASSSPDSGNTIY
TRBV27,TRBD2,TRBJ2-1,ASSYNLLAGVSQF
TRBV27,NA,TRBJ2-2,ASRPQVPGELF
TRBV7-3,NA,TRBJ2-3,ASSLSTTDTQY
TRBV7-2,TRBD1,TRBJ2-7,ASSLWGRGGWEQY
TRBV11-3,NA,TRBJ1-1,ASSDPDGKPTTEAF
TRBV29-1,NA,TRBJ1-2,SAGGGKDYGYT
TRBV28,NA,TRBJ1-1,ASSSSVAEAF
TRBV7-8,NA,TRBJ2-7,ASSPGDFYEQY
TRBV19,TRBD1,TRBJ1-2,ASTMGPGGAYGYT
TRBV27,NA,TRBJ2-1,ASSLLRGPAYNEQF
TRBV27,NA,TRBJ1-2,ASSLSATEVYGYT
TRBV7-2,NA,TRBJ2-7,ASSLVGRAGDEQY
TRBV4-1,NA,TRBJ2-1,ASSQGSGGVPSYNEQF
TRBV4-3,TRBD2,TRBJ2-1,ASSQDGTSSNEQF
TRBV19,NA,TRBJ2-1,ASSSHNEQF
TRBV28,TRBD2,TRBJ2-7,ASSPLGLAGITYEQY
TRBV5-1,TRBD2,TRBJ2-1,ASSLHLTREYNEQF
TRBV29-1,NA,TRBJ2-3,SVVEVRSPDTQY
TRBV6-1,NA,TRBJ2-5,ASSVGQQPGFQETQY
TRBV29-1,TRBD1,TRBJ1-2,SAEQGRTNYGYT
TRBV7-3,TRBD1,TRBJ1-1,ASSLGTGDTEAF
TRBV7-3,NA,TRBJ2-2,ASSRQGGNTGELF